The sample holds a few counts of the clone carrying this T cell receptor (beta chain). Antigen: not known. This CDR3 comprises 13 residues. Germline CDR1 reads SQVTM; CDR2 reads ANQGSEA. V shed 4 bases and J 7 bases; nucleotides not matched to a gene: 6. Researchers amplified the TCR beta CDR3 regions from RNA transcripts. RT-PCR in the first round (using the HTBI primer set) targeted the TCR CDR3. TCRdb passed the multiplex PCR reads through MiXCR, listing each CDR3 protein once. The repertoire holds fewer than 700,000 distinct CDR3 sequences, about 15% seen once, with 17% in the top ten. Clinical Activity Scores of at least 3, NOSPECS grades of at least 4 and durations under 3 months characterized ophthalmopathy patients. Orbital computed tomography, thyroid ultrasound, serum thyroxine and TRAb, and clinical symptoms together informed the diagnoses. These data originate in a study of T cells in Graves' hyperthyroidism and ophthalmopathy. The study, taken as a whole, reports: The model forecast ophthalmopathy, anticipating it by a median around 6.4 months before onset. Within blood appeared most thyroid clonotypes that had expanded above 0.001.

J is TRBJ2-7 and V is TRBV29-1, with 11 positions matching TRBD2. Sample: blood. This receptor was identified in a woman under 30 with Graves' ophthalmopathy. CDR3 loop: CSVGLAGPLEQYF. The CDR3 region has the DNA TGCAGCGTTGGACTAGCGGGGCCCCTGGAGCAGTACTTC.